The rows below give T cell receptor beta chains drawn from one sample of a study of T cells after posttransplantation cyclophosphamide. Method: immunoSEQ multiplex PCR; TCRdb's copy keeps in-frame clones and lacks some. Of about 6,400 clones detected, 95% to 98% appear once; the ten largest clones hold 0.5% to 0.6%. The sequencing sample was made of naive CD8+ T cells sorted from PBMCs. The receptors come from a woman aged 25-40 years in good health and a related stem cell transplant donor. The CDR3 runs from the conserved cysteine through the conserved F or W. D genes are given only for firm matches. Clone size is given for some rows only: seen once, a few or many times, or a class if the clone is expanded.

J	D	V	size	DNA	CDR3
TRBJ2-7	TRBD1	TRBV19	-	TGTGCCAGTGGGCCGGACAGGGGATCCTACGAGCAGTACTTC	CASGPDRGSYEQYF
TRBJ1-2	TRBD1	TRBV6-1	-	TGTGCCAGCGGAGGGACAGGGGGCGGCTATGGCTACACCTTC	CASGGTGGGYGYTF
TRBJ1-2	-	TRBV5-5	-	TGTGCCAGCTACAGCTCCGTCTCGCGAAAGACCTATGGCTACACCTTC	CASYSSVSRKTYGYTF
TRBJ2-3	TRBD1	TRBV7-9	-	TGTGCCAGCAGCCAAACGACAGGGAGTACAGATACGCAGTATTTT	CASSQTTGSTDTQYF
TRBJ1-3	-	TRBV2	-	TGTGCCACAAGGGGGGGCGAGGGCGACACCATATATTTT	CATRGGEGDTIYF
TRBJ2-1	TRBD1	TRBV28	-	TGTGCCAGCGGTTTGGGGACCTCAACAGGGGGAATATACAATGAGCAGTTCTTC	CASGLGTSTGGIYNEQFF
TRBJ2-1	-	TRBV5-4	-	TGTGCCAGCAGCTTGGACGTCAACGGTGAGCAGTTCTTC	CASSLDVNGEQFF
TRBJ1-2	-	TRBV29-1	once	TGCAGCGGGAGACAGGACGCCGGCTACACCTTC	CSGRQDAGYTF
TRBJ1-5	TRBD1	TRBV28	once	TGTGCCAGCAGTTTAAACCGGGACAGTCAGCCCCAGCATTTT	CASSLNRDSQPQHF
TRBJ1-1	-	TRBV7-9	-	TGTGCCAGCAGGTCAGGGTTGAACACTGAAGCTTTCTTT	CASRSGLNTEAFF
TRBJ2-7	-	TRBV7-8	-	TGTGCCAGCATTCCTAGGGGGGGGGCGGAGAACTACGAGCAGTACTTC	CASIPRGGAENYEQYF
TRBJ1-3	-	TRBV7-9	-	TGTGCCAGCAGCCCTCCCGGACAGCAGGGAAACACCATATATTTT	CASSPPGQQGNTIYF
TRBJ2-5	TRBD2	TRBV4-1	-	TGCGCCAGCAGCCAAGAAACTAGCGGGGGGAGCCTACAAGAGACCCAGTACTTC	CASSQETSGGSLQETQYF
TRBJ2-6	-	TRBV5-4	-	TGTGCCAGCAGCTACAATCAGATCTCTGGGGCCAACGTCCTGACTTTC	CASSYNQISGANVLTF
TRBJ2-3	-	TRBV7-8	-	TGTGCCAGCAGTTCGAGGCGCGGGGGCACAGATACGCAGTATTTT	CASSSRRGGTDTQYF
TRBJ1-1	-	TRBV4-3	few	TGCGCCAGCAGCCAAGATCTTGTCTCGGGAACTGAAGCTTTCTTT	CASSQDLVSGTEAFF
TRBJ1-3	-	TRBV21-1	-	TGTGCCAGCAGCACAAGCGGCATTCTGTCTGGAAACACCATATATTTT	CASSTSGILSGNTIYF
TRBJ2-1	TRBD1	TRBV7-9	-	TGTGCCGCCCGGGACAGGGGGGTCAATGAGCAGTTCTTC	CAARDRGVNEQFF
TRBJ1-1	TRBD1	TRBV5-1	-	TGCGCCAGCAGCGTGGAACAGGGGCTAGCGAACACTGAAGCTTTCTTT	CASSVEQGLANTEAFF
TRBJ1-1	-	TRBV27	-	TGTGCCAGCAGGTCTAGTGTGGCGACTGAAGCTTTCTTT	CASRSSVATEAFF
TRBJ2-7	TRBD1	TRBV4-1	-	TGCGCCAGCAGCCAAGTCGGGACAGTTAGCTACGAGCAGTACTTC	CASSQVGTVSYEQYF
TRBJ2-7	TRBD1	TRBV27	-	TGTGCCAGCAGTGTGACAGGGCCCATGGAGCAGTACTTC	CASSVTGPMEQYF
TRBJ2-1	TRBD1	TRBV7-8	-	TGTGCCAGCAGCTATGCCGGGACAGGGGGCGACTACTACAATGAGCAGTTCTTC	CASSYAGTGGDYYNEQFF
TRBJ2-3	TRBD2	TRBV9	-	TGTGCCAGCAGCCCCCTAGCGGGGCTAACAGATACGCAGTATTTT	CASSPLAGLTDTQYF
TRBJ2-7	TRBD1	TRBV5-1	-	TGCGCCAGCAGCCCCACCGGGACAGGGGGCCACGAGCAGTACTTC	CASSPTGTGGHEQYF
TRBJ1-6	-	TRBV27	once	TGTGCCAGCAGTGTCTTCTCCTATAATTCACCCCTCCACTTT	CASSVFSYNSPLHF
TRBJ2-1	-	TRBV5-4	once	TGTGCCAGCAGATATGGACAGCACAATGAGCAGTTCTTC	CASRYGQHNEQFF
TRBJ2-5	TRBD1	TRBV5-4	-	TGTGCCAGCAGCTTGGATGACAGGGGAAAGACCCAGTACTTC	CASSLDDRGKTQYF